Given below is one T cell receptor beta chain in context. Its matching antigen is unknown. CDR1 and CDR2 (germline): MGHRA, YSYEKL. With V trimmed by 3 bases and J by 6 bases, 16 bases remained unmatched. The CDR3 length is 17 residues. This specimen comes from a study of circulating and synovial CD4+ cells in juvenile arthritis. Study-wide points: Bulk blood CD4 repertoires were more diverse than these. CPL versus bulk CD4 samples: T cell genome counts differed by at least an order of magnitude.

Profiling relied on immunoSEQ multiplex PCR, and the TCRdb table lists in-frame clones only, not all of them. The sample has 30,000 to 40,000 clones; about 95% are singletons. This chain links TRBV4-1 with TRBJ1-2, with TRBD1 matching over 7 bases. Sequenced: CD4+ T cells from blood. The clonotype comes from a human donor with juvenile idiopathic arthritis. The CDR3 spells CASSQEGDRGPLHGYTF. The CDR3 bases are TGCGCCAGCAGCCAGGAGGGGGACAGAGGACCCCTACATGGCTACACCTTC.